Below, one T cell receptor beta chain is given with its context. The data are from a study of shared clonotypes between healthy human individuals. Overall study context: Samples came from a couple of female and a few male donors aged 18 to 49.

The assay was immunoSEQ multiplex PCR, and TCRdb's table has in-frame clones only and misses some. Among some 900,000 clones, less than 85% were seen once, and the ten largest hold approximately 1.5%. This CDR3 spans 12 amino acids. The germline V and J ends were trimmed by 1 base and 3 bases, with 3 bases remaining between them. The germline CDR1 and CDR2 sequences are MGHRA and YSYEKL. Donors included only healthy HIV-negative adults lacking recent acute infections or vaccinations. This chain links TRBV4-1 with TRBJ1-1; D remains unclear. This TCR derives from a man between 18 and 29 years old in good health. Sequences were obtained from memory CD4+ T cells sorted from blood. Documented subset: CD45RA-negative fraction. As DNA, the CDR3 is TGCGCCAGCAGCCAAGGCCACACTGAAGCTTTCTTT. This codes for CASSQGHTEAFF.